These 14 T cell receptor beta chains originate from one sample sequenced in a study of vaccination and CD4 T cells after COVID-19. TCRdb re-derived calls from the PCR reads in MiXCR, one entry per CDR3 protein. Of about 20,000 distinct CDR3 sequences in the sample, roughly two thirds are singletons; the top ten hold 0.9% to 1.2%. Sequencing was performed on CD4+ T cells from blood, taken after SARS-CoV-2 vaccination. Receptors originate from a human donor who had recovered from COVID-19.

The sample holds a few counts of this clonotype. The chain employs TRBV2 and TRBJ2-2, with TRBD2 identical over 11 bases. CDR1 SNHLY and CDR2 FYNNEI come from the germline V gene. This CDR3 has 15 residues. The V gene end was trimmed by 6 bases and the J gene end by 4 bases; junction bases not matched to a gene: 4. Written as DNA, the CDR3 is TGTGCCAGCAGACCCCTAGCGGGAGGCACCGGGGAGCTGTTTTTT. Translating it yields CASRPLAGGTGELFF. The full variable domain, rest sourced from reference TRBV2 and TRBJ2-2, is EPEVTQTPSHQVTQMGQEVILRCVPISNHLYFYWYRQILGQKVEFLVSFYNNEISEKSEIFDDQFSVERPDGSNFTLKIRSTKLEDSAMYFCASRPLAGGTGELFFGEGSRLTVL.

This clonotype was found a few times. This sequence joins TRBV7-2 and TRBJ1-2; 8 nucleotides agree with TRBD1. CDR3 length equals 15 residues. CDR1 and CDR2 (germline): SGHTA, FQGNSA. The V and J ends lost 5 bases and 3 bases, in that order; junction bases with no gene match: 8. CDR3 DNA sequence: TGTGCCAGCAGCCCCCGGGACAGGACAGACTATGGCTACACCTTC. As protein: CASSPRDRTDYGYTF. Complete variable domain (other parts from reference TRBV7-2 and TRBJ1-2): GAGVSQSPSNKVTEKGKDVELRCDPISGHTALYWYRQSLGQGLEFLIYFQGNSAPDKSGLPSDRFSAERTGGSVSTLTIQRTQQEDSAVYLCASSPRDRTDYGYTFGSGTRLTVV.

The genes are TRBV19 and TRBJ2-3; 10 bases match TRBD2. Germline assignment: CDR1 LNHDA and CDR2 SQIVND (reference sequence). The CDR3 totals 18 residues. V shed 0 bases, J shed 5 bases, and the junction held 11 bases outside the gene matches. CDR3 sequence reads: CASSIDRPSGRGGDTQYF. The CDR3 DNA sequence: TGTGCCAGTAGTATAGATCGGCCAAGCGGGAGGGGTGGAGATACGCAGTATTTT.

This clonotype has a handful of counts. The chain carries TRBV2 and TRBJ1-6, with TRBD1 as a possible D gene (5 bases). V lost 2 bases, J lost 7 bases, and 12 bases lay in between. The CDR3 is 15 amino acids. The germline V gene encodes CDR1 SNHLY and CDR2 FYNNEI. The CDR3 protein is CASSERGIGNSPLHF. Here the CDR3 DNA reads TGTGCCAGCAGTGAACGGGGGATAGGAAATTCACCCCTCCACTTT. Filled out from reference TRBV2 and TRBJ1-6, the complete variable domain reads EPEVTQTPSHQVTQMGQEVILRCVPISNHLYFYWYRQILGQKVEFLVSFYNNEISEKSEIFDDQFSVERPDGSNFTLKIRSTKLEDSAMYFCASSERGIGNSPLHFGNGTRLTVT.

This sequence joins TRBV10-3 and TRBJ2-1; D is ambiguous. From germline, CDR1 is ENHRY and CDR2 SYGVKD. The CDR3 is made up of 14 amino acids. The V end was cut by 2 bases, the J end by 0 bases, with 5 bases between. The chain's CDR3 is CAISERTSYNEQFF. CDR3 DNA: TGTGCCATCAGTGAGCGGACCTCCTACAATGAGCAGTTCTTC.

This clonotype was seen a single time. The genes are TRBV19 and TRBJ1-5; D is possibly TRBD1 (6 bases). Per germline, CDR1 LNHDA and CDR2 SQIVND (reference sequence). V was clipped by 0 bases and J by 6 bases, with 12 bases between them. CDR3 length: 15 residues. This CDR3 is CASSIEGAAGQPQHF. In DNA, the CDR3 is TGTGCCAGTAGTATAGAGGGGGCGGCGGGTCAGCCCCAGCATTTT.

The chain is built from TRBV27 and TRBJ1-2; a weak D match, TRBD1 (6 bases). Germline V CDR1 and CDR2: MNHEY, SMNVEV (reference sequence). The CDR3 sequence is 13 residues long. Trimming removed 5 bases from V and 2 bases from J, with 9 bases in between. The CDR3 protein is CASSLGGNYGYTF. The CDR3 coding sequence is TGTGCCAGCAGTCTAGGGGGAAACTATGGCTACACCTTC.

The V and J genes are TRBV6-5 and TRBJ1-4; D is undetermined. Germline V CDR1 and CDR2: MNHEY, SVGAGI. Trimming took 0 bases from V and 7 from J, leaving 9 bases between them. This CDR3 has 14 residues. CDR3 residues: CASSYSTASEKLFF. CDR3 nucleotide sequence: TGTGCCAGCAGTTACTCGACCGCTAGTGAAAAACTGTTTTTT.

The chain combines TRBV12-3 or TRBV12-4 with TRBJ2-3; no clear D gene. The CDR3 consists of 14 residues. Trimming took 3 bases from V and 0 from J, leaving 7 bases between them. The CDR3 region has the DNA TGTGCCAGCAGTTTTATTTCTAGCACAGATACGCAGTATTTT. Amino acids: CASSFISSTDTQYF.

The chain employs TRBV12-3 or TRBV12-4 and TRBJ1-5; no firm D call. The germline V and J ends were trimmed by 5 bases and 2 bases, with 4 bases remaining between them. There are 12 residues in the CDR3. The CDR3 region is CASSDRNQPQHF. CDR3 nucleotide sequence: TGTGCCAGCAGTGACCGCAATCAGCCCCAGCATTTT.

This clonotype was seen a handful of times. J is TRBJ1-3 and V is TRBV7-9; TRBD1 is a possible D gene (6 bases). This CDR3 is built from 15 residues. Germline V gives CDR1 SEHNR, CDR2 FQNEAQ (reference sequence). V was pared by 0 bases and J by 0 bases, with 6 bases between. This CDR3 is CASSLAGGSGNTIYF. Written as DNA, the CDR3 is TGTGCCAGCAGCTTAGCAGGGGGCTCTGGAAACACCATATATTTT.

The rearrangement uses TRBV3-1 and TRBJ2-1; D is undetermined. The germline V and J ends were trimmed by 0 bases and 6 bases, with 6 bases remaining between them. The CDR3 loop spans 13 amino acids. Per germline, CDR1 LGHDT and CDR2 YNNKEL (reference sequence). CDR3 bases: TGTGCCAGCAGCCAAGATGAAGGCAATGAGCAGTTCTTC. Its translation: CASSQDEGNEQFF.

This clonotype was detected only a few times. The chain couples TRBV20-1 to TRBJ2-7; D is undetermined. Trimming stripped 0 bases from V and 4 bases from J, with 7 bases between. The CDR3 consists of 12 residues. Germline lookup yields CDR1 DFQATT and CDR2 SNEGSKA (reference sequence). CDR3 protein: CSARDVGYEQYF. The CDR3 nucleotides read TGCAGTGCTAGAGATGTAGGGTACGAGCAGTACTTC.

The chain couples TRBV18 to TRBJ2-3, with D maybe TRBD1 (6 bases). V lost 4 bases, J lost 5 bases, and 13 bases lay in between. Germline CDR1 is KGHSH and CDR2 is LQKENI. The CDR3 has 14 amino acids. The CDR3 DNA reads as TGTGCCAGCTCACAAACAGGGTCCGTAGATACGCAGTATTTT. Protein sequence: CASSQTGSVDTQYF.